The TCR beta chain described here comes from a study of cytomegalovirus exposure and HLA in healthy donors. Study-level background: Later analysis reported that the approximately 130 validation repertoires shared the platform of the approximately 620 first-cohort repertoires. Findings and limits, study-wide: Researchers counted around 170 TCR beta chains as cytomegalovirus-associated. Later, an analysis found that TCR clusters from the first cohort tended to co-occur in the 120 or so validation repertoires. In vitro, three CMV-associated chains proved specific for CMV antigens.

V was cut by 5 bases and J by 8 bases, with 9 bases left in between. The germline CDR1 and CDR2 sequences are DFQATT and SNEGSKA (reference sequence). The CDR3 is 10 amino acids. This table comes from immunoSEQ multiplex PCR, and its TCRdb copy is limited to in-frame clones, with some not included. The table includes 120,000 or so clones, roughly 89% detected once. Of note for this clone: As yet, its antigen is unknown.

The chain is built from TRBV20-1 and TRBJ1-2; possible D gene TRBD1, 5 bases. Sequencing was performed on PBMCs. This TCR was sampled from a woman aged 18-29 years in good health and CMV-seronegative. CDR3 sequence reads: CSAPGQGYTF. In DNA form, the CDR3 reads TGCAGTGCTCCTGGACAAGGCTACACCTTC.